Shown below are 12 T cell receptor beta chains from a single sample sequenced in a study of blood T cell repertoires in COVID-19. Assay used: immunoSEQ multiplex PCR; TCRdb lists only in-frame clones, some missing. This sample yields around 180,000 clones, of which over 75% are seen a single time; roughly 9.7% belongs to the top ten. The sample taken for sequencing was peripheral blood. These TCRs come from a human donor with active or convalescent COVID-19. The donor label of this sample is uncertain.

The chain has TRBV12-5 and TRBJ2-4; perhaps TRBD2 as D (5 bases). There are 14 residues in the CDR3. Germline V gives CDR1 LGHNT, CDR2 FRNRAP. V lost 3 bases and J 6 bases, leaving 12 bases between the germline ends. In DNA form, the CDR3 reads TGTGCTAGTGGTTTCCCTAGCCACGGAAACATTCAGTACTTC. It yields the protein CASGFPSHGNIQYF.

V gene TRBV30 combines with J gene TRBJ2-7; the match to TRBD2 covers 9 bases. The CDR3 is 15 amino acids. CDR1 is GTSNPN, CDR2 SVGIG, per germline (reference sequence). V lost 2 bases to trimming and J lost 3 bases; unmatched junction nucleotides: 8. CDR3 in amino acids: CAWSISGSRSYEQYF. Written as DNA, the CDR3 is TGTGCCTGGAGTATTAGCGGGAGCCGTAGCTACGAGCAGTACTTC.

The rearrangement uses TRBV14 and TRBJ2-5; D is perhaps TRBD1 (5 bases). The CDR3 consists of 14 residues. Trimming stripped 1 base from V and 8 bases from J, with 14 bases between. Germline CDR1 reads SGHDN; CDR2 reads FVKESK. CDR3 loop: CASSQAWGGGTQYF. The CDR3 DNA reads TGTGCCAGCAGCCAAGCGTGGGGCGGTGGCACCCAGTACTTC.

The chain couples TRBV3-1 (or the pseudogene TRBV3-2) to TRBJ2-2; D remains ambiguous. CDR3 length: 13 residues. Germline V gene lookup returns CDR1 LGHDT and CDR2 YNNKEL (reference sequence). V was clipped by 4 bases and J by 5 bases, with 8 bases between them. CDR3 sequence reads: CASSLVMTGELFF. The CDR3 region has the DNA TGTGCCAGCAGCCTTGTTATGACCGGGGAGCTGTTTTTT.

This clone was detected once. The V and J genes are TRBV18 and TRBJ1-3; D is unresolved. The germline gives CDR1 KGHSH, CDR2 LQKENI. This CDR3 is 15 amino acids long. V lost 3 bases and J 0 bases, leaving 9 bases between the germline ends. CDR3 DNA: TGTGCCAGCTCACCGTTGAGGGACTCTGGAAACACCATATATTTT. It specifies CASSPLRDSGNTIYF.

CDR3 nucleotides: TGTGCCAGCAGTTCCCCCCACGGGGGGCGTAGGGATACGCAGTATTTT. Protein product: CASSSPHGGRRDTQYF. The V and J genes are TRBV28 and TRBJ2-3; tentative D call: TRBD2 (7 bases). The length of the CDR3 is 16 residues. V lost 4 bases, J lost 6 bases, and 20 bases lay in between. Germline assignment: CDR1 MDHEN and CDR2 SYDVKM.

The CDR3 protein is CASSSTANYGYTF. CDR3 nucleotide sequence: TGTGCCAGCAGTTCTACAGCTAACTATGGCTACACCTTC. This chain connects TRBV12-3 or TRBV12-4 to TRBJ1-2; the D is unclear. Trimming cost V 4 bases and J 0 bases, with 6 bases left between them. The CDR3 is made up of 13 amino acids.

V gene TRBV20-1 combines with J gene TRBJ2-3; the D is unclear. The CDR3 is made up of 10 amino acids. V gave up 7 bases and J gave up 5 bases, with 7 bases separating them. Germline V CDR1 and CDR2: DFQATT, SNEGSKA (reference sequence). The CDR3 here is CSGSEDTQYF. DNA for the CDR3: TGCAGTGGGAGCGAAGATACGCAGTATTTT.

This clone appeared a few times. CDR3 loop: CASSTGQGAVLAGALRRDTQYF. The CDR3 nucleotides are TGTGCCAGTAGTACGGGACAGGGGGCAGTTCTAGCGGGAGCCCTACGACGGGATACGCAGTATTTT. This sequence joins TRBV19 and TRBJ2-3; TRBD1 aligns across 12 bases. Germline trimming cut 4 bases from V and 6 bases from J; bases unmatched to any gene: 26. CDR1 is LNHDA, CDR2 SQIVND, per germline (reference sequence). There are 22 residues in the CDR3.

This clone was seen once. This chain's CDR3 is CASGGQGAGNEQFF. CDR3 nucleotide sequence: TGTGCCAGTGGGGGACAGGGGGCAGGAAATGAGCAGTTCTTC. The chain joins TRBV28 to TRBJ2-1; 12 positions match TRBD1. V gave up 9 bases and J gave up 7 bases; unmatched junction bases: 7. The CDR3 is 14 residues long. In germline, CDR1 is MDHEN, CDR2 SYDVKM. The whole variable domain, filled in from reference TRBV28 and TRBJ2-1, reads DVKVTQSSRYLVKRTGEKVFLECVQDMDHENMFWYRQDPGLGLRLIYFSYDVKMKEKGDIPEGYSVSREKKERFSLILESASTNQTSMYLCASGGQGAGNEQFFGPGTRLTVL.

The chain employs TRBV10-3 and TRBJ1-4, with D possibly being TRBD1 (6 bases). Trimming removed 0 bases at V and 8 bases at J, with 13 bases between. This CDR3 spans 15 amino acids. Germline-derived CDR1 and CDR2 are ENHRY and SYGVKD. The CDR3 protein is CAISESRGGKEKLFF. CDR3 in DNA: TGTGCCATCAGTGAGTCGAGAGGGGGTAAAGAAAAACTGTTTTTT.

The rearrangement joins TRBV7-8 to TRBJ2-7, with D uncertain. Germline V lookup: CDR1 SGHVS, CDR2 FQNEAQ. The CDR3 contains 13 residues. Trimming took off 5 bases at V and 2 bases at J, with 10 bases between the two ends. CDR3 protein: CASSPDNTYEQYF. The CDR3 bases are TGTGCCAGCAGCCCTGACAATACCTACGAGCAGTACTTC. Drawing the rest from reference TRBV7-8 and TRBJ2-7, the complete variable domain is GAGVSQSPRYKVAKRGQDVALRCDPISGHVSLFWYQQALGQGPEFLTYFQNEAQLDKSGLPSDRFFAERPEGSVSTLKIQRTQQEDSAVYLCASSPDNTYEQYFGPGTRLTVT.